Listed here are 19 T cell receptor beta chains from one sample, sequenced in a study of blood T cells in healthy people across ages. Together with a sample-barcoded 5' primer, a J-beta primer mix was included in a second PCR lasting roughly 7 to 11 cycles. TCRdb called the 5' RACE reads again in MiXCR, with one record for every CDR3 protein. Of more than 600,000 distinct CDR3 sequences detected, 25% appear once; the ten largest clones hold 8% to 10%. These data are also associated with another study on T cells of mothers and their children.

Specimen: blood. These receptors all come from a boy aged 5-17 years in good health.

This clonotype has more than one count but fewer than ten. The CDR3 loop is CASSYSTGTIYEQYF. CDR3 sequence (DNA): TGTGCCAGCAGTTACTCGACCGGGACAATCTACGAGCAGTACTTC. V is TRBV6-5 and J is TRBJ2-7, with a tentative D call TRBD1 (6 bases). The CDR3 sequence is 15 residues long. Per the germline V gene, CDR1 is MNHEY and CDR2 is SVGAGI. V lost 0 bases and J 3 bases, leaving 12 bases between the germline ends.

As for this clonotype: A much bigger clone sits one base away, suggesting this may be a read error. The chain links TRBV28 to TRBJ2-5, with D possibly matching TRBD1 (6 bases). Germline V gene lookup returns CDR1 MDHEN and CDR2 SYDVKM. The CDR3 is made up of 18 amino acids. The CDR3 coding sequence is TGTGCCAGCAGCGGGACACCTTGGGTGGGAGCAGTCCAAGAGACCCTGTACTTC. Its protein is CASSGTPWVGAVQETLYF. Full variable domain (outside the CDR3, taken from reference TRBV28 and TRBJ2-5): DVKVTQSSRYLVKRTGEKVFLECVQDMDHENMFWYRQDPGLGLRLIYFSYDVKMKEKGDIPEGYSVSREKKERFSLILESASTNQTSMYLCASSGTPWVGAVQETLYFGPGTRLLVL.

The genes are TRBV12-3 or TRBV12-4 and TRBJ2-7; the match to TRBD2 covers 9 bases. The length of the CDR3 is 15 residues. Trimming cost V 5 bases and J 3 bases; bases outside gene matches: 8. The CDR3 coding sequence is TGTGCCAGCAGTATCTCGGGACTAGCTGACTACGAGCAGTACTTC. It yields the protein CASSISGLADYEQYF.

This clonotype was counted only a few times. The chain has TRBV7-6 and TRBJ2-5; D tentatively fits TRBD1 or TRBD2 (5 bases each). In germline, CDR1 is SGHVS, CDR2 FNYEAQ. Trimming took off 1 base at V and 1 base at J, with 13 bases between the two ends. The CDR3 has 16 residues. As DNA, the CDR3 is TGTGCCAGCAGCTTAGACCGGGACCCCGTCCAAGAGACCCAGTACTTC. Amino acids: CASSLDRDPVQETQYF.

This chain connects TRBV29-1 to TRBJ2-7; tentative D call: TRBD2 (6 bases). This CDR3 has 13 residues. The germline V gene encodes CDR1 SQVTM and CDR2 ANQGSEA. The V and J ends lost 6 bases and 4 bases respectively, with 16 bases between them. CDR3 region: CSVRGEVGYEQYF. The CDR3 DNA is TGCAGCGTGCGGGGTGAAGTAGGGTACGAGCAGTACTTC.

The chain is built from TRBV12-3 or TRBV12-4 and TRBJ1-3, with D unresolved. V shed 6 bases and J shed 0 bases, with 6 bases lying between them. The CDR3 loop spans 13 amino acids. Here the CDR3 DNA reads TGTGCCAGCAGGGCCTTCTCTGGAAACACCATATATTTT. Translation: CASRAFSGNTIYF.

Only one count was recorded for this clonotype. The chain links TRBV4-1 to TRBJ2-1; 11 bases line up with TRBD2. The CDR3 loop spans 15 amino acids. Unmatched junction bases numbered 6, after V lost 4 bases and J lost 7 bases. Looked up from germline, CDR1 is MGHRA and CDR2 is YSYEKL. The CDR3 loop is CASSRTSGGQNEQFF. In nucleotides, the CDR3 is TGCGCCAGCAGCCGCACTAGCGGGGGTCAGAATGAGCAGTTCTTC.

The CDR3 DNA reads as TGTGCCAGCAGCTTACAGGTTGGAAACACCATATATTTT. This codes for CASSLQVGNTIYF. This rearrangement joins TRBV7-9 to TRBJ1-3; the D is unclear. V shed 2 bases and J shed 3 bases, with 5 bases lying between them. This CDR3 contains 13 residues. CDR1 and CDR2 (germline): SEHNR, FQNEAQ (reference sequence).

This chain links TRBV20-1 with TRBJ2-3, with D hard to call. With 3 bases removed from V and 2 bases from J, the gap between germline ends came to 9 bases. The CDR3 contains 13 residues. Germline CDR1 DFQATT, CDR2 SNEGSKA (reference sequence). CDR3 DNA sequence: TGCAGTGCTAGTGATACATACACAGATACGCAGTATTTT. Its translation is CSASDTYTDTQYF.

The chain recombines TRBV7-6 with TRBJ2-2; the match to TRBD2 covers 7 bases. The CDR3 runs to 17 residues. J lost 3 bases, V lost 2 bases, and 9 bases had no gene match. Germline CDR1 is SGHVS and CDR2 is FNYEAQ. CDR3 amino acids: CASSLNLERGHTGELFF. The CDR3 DNA reads TGTGCCAGCAGCTTAAACTTAGAGCGGGGACACACCGGGGAGCTGTTTTTT.

This clonotype occurred many times. CDR3 sequence (DNA): TGTGCCAGCAGCTTAACCGGGAACTCCTACGAGCAGTACTTC. This codes for CASSLTGNSYEQYF. This chain links TRBV7-9 with TRBJ2-7; the D gene is possibly TRBD2 (5 bases). Trimming left V 2 bases short and J 0 bases short, with 8 bases between. Germline-derived CDR1 and CDR2 are SEHNR and FQNEAQ (reference sequence). This CDR3 spans 14 amino acids.

This clonotype was detected ten times or more. The V gene is TRBV3-1, the J gene TRBJ2-7; TRBD1 matches 9 bases. This CDR3 contains 13 residues. The V gene end was trimmed by 4 bases and the J gene end by 2 bases; junction bases not matched to a gene: 0. Germline CDR1 and CDR2: LGHDT and YNNKEL (reference sequence). The CDR3, as DNA: TGTGCCAGCAGCCGGGACAGGGCCTACGAGCAGTACTTC. It is translated as CASSRDRAYEQYF.

This clonotype occurred many times. The rearrangement joins TRBV4-2 to TRBJ2-7; TRBD2 matches at 9 bases. Germline CDR1 is LGHNA and CDR2 is YNFKEQ. V shed 3 bases, J shed 1 base, and the junction held 4 bases outside the gene matches. The CDR3 is made up of 15 amino acids. The CDR3 reads CASSQRLADSYEQYF. In DNA form, the CDR3 reads TGTGCCAGCAGCCAGAGACTAGCGGATTCCTACGAGCAGTACTTC.

This clonotype was counted a few times. The chain employs TRBV29-1 and TRBJ1-4; D possibly corresponds to TRBD1 (5 bases). V was cut by 7 bases and J by 4 bases, with 7 bases left in between. Per the germline V gene, CDR1 is SQVTM and CDR2 is ANQGSEA. The CDR3 totals 11 residues. CDR3 amino acids: CSGTNNEKLFF. CDR3 sequence (DNA): TGCAGCGGGACAAATAATGAAAAACTGTTTTTT. The complete variable domain, with remaining parts taken from reference TRBV29-1 and TRBJ1-4, reads SAVISQKPSRDICQRGTSLTIQCQVDSQVTMMFWYRQQPGQSLTLIATANQGSEATYESGFVIDKFPISRPNLTFSTLTVSNMSPEDSSIYLCSGTNNEKLFFGSGTQLSVL.

This clonotype was counted between two and nine times. The chain recombines TRBV20-1 with TRBJ2-3, with D maybe TRBD1 (6 bases). Germline loops: CDR1 DFQATT, CDR2 SNEGSKA (reference sequence). V shed 8 bases and J shed 2 bases, with 17 bases lying between them. CDR3 length equals 14 residues. The CDR3 DNA follows: TGCAGTCCGGGACAAACGGTGGACACAGATACGCAGTATTTT. Residues: CSPGQTVDTDTQYF.

This clonotype has just a few counts. The V and J genes are TRBV5-1 and TRBJ2-7; TRBD1 might be the D (6 bases). CDR1 SGHRS and CDR2 YFSETQ come from the germline V gene. The CDR3 is 17 amino acids. The germline V and J ends were trimmed by 5 bases and 4 bases, with 25 bases remaining between them. The CDR3 DNA is TGCGCCAGCAGTCACGGGACGGCACAGGGTTGGTCTTACGAGCAGTACTTC. Amino acid sequence: CASSHGTAQGWSYEQYF.

This clonotype was detected only a few times. The chain has TRBV4-1 and TRBJ2-1, with D possibly being TRBD1 or TRBD2 (7 bases each). CDR3 size: 14 residues. Germline CDR1 MGHRA, CDR2 YSYEKL. V lost 4 bases and J lost 7, with 14 bases in between. Here the CDR3 reads CASSRPQGGNEQFF. DNA for the CDR3: TGCGCCAGCAGCCGTCCCCAGGGGGGGAATGAGCAGTTCTTC.

The gene calls are TRBV18 and TRBJ1-1; TRBD1 might be the D (6 bases). V gave up 3 bases and J gave up 4 bases, with 18 bases separating them. The CDR3 runs to 16 residues. Looked up from germline, CDR1 is KGHSH and CDR2 is LQKENI. The CDR3 DNA reads TGTGCCAGCTCACCGCAAACAGGGAAAACGGGCACTGAAGCTTTCTTT. Encoded protein: CASSPQTGKTGTEAFF. The variable domain in full, with the rest retrieved from reference TRBV18 and TRBJ1-1, is NAGVMQNPRHLVRRRGQEARLRCSPMKGHSHVYWYRQLPEEGLKFMVYLQKENIIDESGMPKERFSAEFPKEGPSILRIQQVVRGDSAAYFCASSPQTGKTGTEAFFGQGTRLTVV.

This clonotype was seen more than once but under ten times. The J gene is TRBJ2-5, the V gene TRBV3-1; D gene uncertain. With the DNA end fitting TRBJ2-1 better, the J assignment may be wrong. Germline V gene lookup returns CDR1 LGHDT and CDR2 YNNKEL (reference sequence). The CDR3 has 11 residues. CDR3 residues: CASSQLEEQFF. The CDR3 region has the DNA TGTGCCAGCAGCCAATTAGAGGAGCAGTTCTTC.